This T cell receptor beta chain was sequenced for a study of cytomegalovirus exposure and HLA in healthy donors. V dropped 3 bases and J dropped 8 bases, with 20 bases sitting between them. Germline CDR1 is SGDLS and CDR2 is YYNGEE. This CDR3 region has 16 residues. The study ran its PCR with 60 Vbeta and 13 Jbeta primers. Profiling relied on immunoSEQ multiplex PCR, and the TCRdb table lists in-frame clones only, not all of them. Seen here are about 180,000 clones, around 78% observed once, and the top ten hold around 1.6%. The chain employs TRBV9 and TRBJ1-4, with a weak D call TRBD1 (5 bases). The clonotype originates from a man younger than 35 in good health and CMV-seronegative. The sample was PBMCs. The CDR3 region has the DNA TGTGCCAGCAGCGCTTTAGGGGCTATCGTCGGGGAAAAACTGTTTTTT. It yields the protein CASSALGAIVGEKLFF.